The rows below give T cell receptor beta chains drawn from one sample of a study of T-cell reconstitution after alpha-beta-depleted transplantation in children. TCRdb passed the PCR reads through MiXCR, listing each CDR3 protein once. Of roughly 240,000 distinct CDR3 sequences listed, just under 8.5% were seen once; the top ten hold approximately 6.3%. Sequencing used PBMCs, mostly from graft donor cells, obtained 180 days after TCRalphabeta/CD19-depleted stem cell transplant. The receptors derive from a male patient aged 5 to 17 who had a stem cell transplant for acute lymphoblastic leukemia, so the T cells may come from the graft donor. CDR3s include the opening cysteine and the closing phenylalanine or tryptophan. Each record gives: J gene, V gene, D gene, clone size, CDR3 protein. The D gene is left open where the match is weak. Size is omitted from some rows. Given values are once, few, many or a class for expanded clones.

>TRBJ2-2|TRBV7-6|TRBD2|NA
CASSFGRGELFF
>TRBJ1-1|TRBV7-2|NA|many
CASSLPRANTEAFF
>TRBJ1-2|TRBV6-1|TRBD1|many
CASSGDRVGYGYTF
>TRBJ2-7|TRBV7-9|NA|many
CASSGPRFPSYEQYF
>TRBJ2-2|TRBV12-3/TRBV12-4|NA|many
CASSLSAGELFF
>TRBJ2-3|TRBV27|NA|NA
CASSLSRLGATDTQYF
>TRBJ2-3|TRBV10-3|NA|many
CAISTTKTGTDTQYF
>TRBJ2-3|TRBV20-1|NA|NA
CSANPHQGPQRYF
>TRBJ2-7|TRBV11-2|TRBD2|many
CASSLSGSKYEQYF
>TRBJ2-2|TRBV9|TRBD1|many
CASRGGRDTGELFF